These 25 T cell receptor beta chains share one sample of origin, sequenced in a study of CD8 T cells in Susac syndrome. Reverse transcription of about 0.5 to 1 ug RNA was carried out with random hexamers. TCRdb recomputed calls from the immunoSEQ multiplex PCR reads with MiXCR, one row per CDR3 protein. The repertoire holds 210,000 or so distinct CDR3 sequences, with about 90% as singletons. The sample taken for sequencing was CD8+ T cells from PBMCs. All receptors come from a human donor with multiple sclerosis.

The J gene is TRBJ2-1, the V gene TRBV6-5; TRBD1 matches 7 bases. From germline, CDR1 is MNHEY and CDR2 SVGAGI. The V segment lost 0 bases and the J segment 5 bases; nucleotides outside the gene matches: 10. The CDR3 runs to 17 residues. The CDR3 coding sequence is TGTGCCAGCAGTTACTCCTTCGAGGGGGCAGAGAACAATGAGCAGTTCTTC. This translates into CASSYSFEGAENNEQFF.

The chain couples TRBV9 to TRBJ1-1, with a tentative D call TRBD1 (6 bases). V lost 4 bases and J 4 bases, leaving 17 bases between the germline ends. CDR1 SGDLS and CDR2 YYNGEE come from the germline V gene. This CDR3 region has 15 residues. CDR3 DNA sequence: TGTGCCAGCAGCCCATTCACGGGGGCCGGCACTGAAGCTTTCTTT. Amino acids: CASSPFTGAGTEAFF.

CDR3 residues: CASSVGPSGQETQYF. CDR3 bases: TGTGCCAGCAGCGTGGGCCCTAGCGGACAAGAGACCCAGTACTTC. This chain connects TRBV9 to TRBJ2-5; 7 bases align to TRBD2. Germline lookup yields CDR1 SGDLS and CDR2 YYNGEE. This CDR3 spans 15 amino acids. The ends lost 2 bases at V and 2 bases at J; junction bases unmatched: 6.

The chain employs TRBV19 and TRBJ1-1; the D is unclear. Trimming took 3 bases from V and 9 from J, leaving 11 bases between them. Germline lookup yields CDR1 LNHDA and CDR2 SQIVND (reference sequence). CDR3 length: 12 residues. The CDR3 nucleotides are TGTGCCAGTAGTATCTACAGAGAACAAGCTTTCTTT. Protein product: CASSIYREQAFF. The full variable domain, rest sourced from reference TRBV19 and TRBJ1-1, is DGGITQSPKYLFRKEGQNVTLSCEQNLNHDAMYWYRQDPGQGLRLIYYSQIVNDFQKGDIAEGYSVSREKKESFPLTVTSAQKNPTAFYLCASSIYREQAFFGQGTRLTVV.

V usage is TRBV6-6 and J usage is TRBJ1-5; D is uncertain. V gave up 7 bases and J gave up 0 bases, with 16 bases separating them. This CDR3 spans 16 amino acids. CDR1 MNHNY and CDR2 SVGAGI come from the germline V gene (reference sequence). CDR3 coding DNA: TGTGCCAGCACGAGTCAGTCAGAGAATAGCAATCAGCCCCAGCATTTT. Protein: CASTSQSENSNQPQHF.

The rearrangement joins TRBV3-1 to TRBJ2-7; D unresolved. V lost 0 bases to trimming and J lost 2 bases, with 5 bases between them. The germline V gene encodes CDR1 LGHDT and CDR2 YNNKEL (reference sequence). The CDR3 is made up of 13 amino acids. CDR3 loop: CASSQELAYEQYF. The CDR3 DNA is TGTGCCAGCAGCCAAGAGTTGGCCTACGAGCAGTACTTC.

The chain couples TRBV6-5 to TRBJ1-1; D gene unclear. CDR3 length equals 13 residues. Trimming removed 2 bases from V and 1 base from J, with 5 bases in between. CDR1 and CDR2 (germline): MNHEY, SVGAGI. CDR3 region: CASSYTENTEAFF. The CDR3 DNA is TGTGCCAGCAGTTACACAGAGAACACTGAAGCTTTCTTT.

V and J are TRBV4-1 and TRBJ2-7, with no clear D. The V end was cut by 4 bases, the J end by 1 base, with 8 bases between. The CDR3 has 13 amino acids. Germline values: CDR1 MGHRA, CDR2 YSYEKL. This CDR3 is CASSPPNSYEQYF. CDR3 DNA: TGCGCCAGCAGCCCCCCTAATTCCTACGAGCAGTACTTC.

J is TRBJ2-2 and V is TRBV7-9; tentative D call: TRBD1 (6 bases). CDR1 SEHNR and CDR2 FQNEAQ come from the germline V gene (reference sequence). V dropped 0 bases and J dropped 5 bases, with 13 bases sitting between them. The CDR3 sequence is 16 residues long. CDR3 protein: CASSLAPGHRTGELFF. The CDR3 DNA sequence: TGTGCCAGCAGCTTAGCGCCGGGACATAGGACCGGGGAGCTGTTTTTT.

CDR3 sequence reads: CASSSNRVDGYTF. As DNA, the CDR3 is TGTGCCAGCAGCTCCAACAGGGTGGACGGCTACACCTTC. The genes are TRBV5-6 and TRBJ1-2; D is possibly TRBD1 (6 bases). The CDR3 extends over 13 amino acids. Trimming stripped 3 bases from V and 8 bases from J, with 14 bases between. Looked up from germline, CDR1 is SGHDT and CDR2 is YYEEEE. The whole variable domain, remainder taken from reference TRBV5-6 and TRBJ1-2, is DAGVTQSPTHLIKTRGQQVTLRCSPKSGHDTVSWYQQALGQGPQFIFQYYEEEERQRGNFPDRFSGHQFPNYSSELNVNALLLGDSALYLCASSSNRVDGYTFGSGTRLTVV.

The chain employs TRBV29-1 and TRBJ1-2; D remains unclear. CDR3 length: 11 residues. Trimming took off 6 bases at V and 5 bases at J, with 10 bases between the two ends. Germline V CDR1 and CDR2: SQVTM, ANQGSEA. CDR3 loop: CSVQDPYGYTF. DNA for the CDR3: TGCAGCGTCCAAGACCCGTATGGCTACACCTTC.

The chain is built from TRBV5-6 and TRBJ1-4; 11 nucleotides match TRBD1. V dropped 4 bases and J dropped 4; count of bases not matched to a gene: 3. The CDR3 extends over 15 amino acids. In germline, CDR1 is SGHDT, CDR2 YYEEEE. In DNA, the CDR3 is TGTGCCAGCAGCGCTGGGACAGGGGGTAATGAAAAACTGTTTTTT. Residues: CASSAGTGGNEKLFF.

The chain recombines TRBV9 with TRBJ2-7, with 7 bases fitting TRBD2. The CDR3 loop spans 14 amino acids. Unmatched junction bases numbered 8, after V lost 3 bases and J lost 5 bases. Germline-derived CDR1 and CDR2 are SGDLS and YYNGEE. CDR3 in DNA: TGTGCCAGCAGCGGGGTTGGACTAGTGGACGAGCAGTACTTC. Its protein product is CASSGVGLVDEQYF.

The chain is built from TRBV5-4 and TRBJ1-2; D gene ambiguous. The CDR3 contains 14 residues. Germline V gives CDR1 SGHNT, CDR2 YYREEE (reference sequence). V lost 1 base and J 4 bases, leaving 11 bases between the germline ends. The CDR3 region is CASSLYRGIYGYTF. The DNA for the CDR3 is TGTGCCAGCAGCTTGTACAGAGGTATCTATGGCTACACCTTC.

The J gene is TRBJ2-3, the V gene TRBV9, with D maybe TRBD2 (5 bases). In germline, CDR1 is SGDLS, CDR2 YYNGEE. The CDR3 spans 16 residues. The V and J ends lost 0 bases and 2 bases respectively, with 13 bases between them. CDR3 sequence: CASSVGGAQITDTQYF. CDR3 sequence (DNA): TGTGCCAGCAGCGTAGGGGGAGCACAAATCACAGATACGCAGTATTTT.

The chain couples TRBV12-3 or TRBV12-4 to TRBJ2-2; 7 bases match TRBD2. V trimming: 2 bases; J trimming: 4 bases; junction bases outside the gene matches: 10. This CDR3 is built from 17 residues. CDR3 in amino acids: CASSLRGGEGPTGELFF. For the CDR3, the DNA is TGTGCCAGCAGTTTAAGAGGAGGGGAGGGTCCCACCGGGGAGCTGTTTTTT.

The gene calls are TRBV25-1 and TRBJ1-1, with TRBD1 identical over 7 bases. Germline V gene sequence: CDR1 MGHDK, CDR2 SYGVNS. V was clipped by 4 bases and J by 8 bases; unmatched bases: 4. The CDR3 extends over 12 amino acids. In DNA form, the CDR3 reads TGTGCCAGCAGTGGACCCAGGGGGGAAGCTTTCTTT. Translation gives CASSGPRGEAFF.

The chain uses TRBV5-1 and TRBJ2-7, with D possibly matching TRBD1 (6 bases). V lost 4 bases, J lost 1 base, and 18 bases lay in between. The CDR3 sequence is 16 residues long. Germline V gives CDR1 SGHRS, CDR2 YFSETQ. CDR3: CASSHRTQGTSYEQYF. CDR3 in DNA: TGCGCCAGCAGCCACCGGACTCAGGGGACATCCTACGAGCAGTACTTC.

The chain is built from TRBV13 and TRBJ1-2; D is unresolved. The CDR3 has 15 residues. The V gene's germline CDR1 is PRHDT and CDR2 FYEKMQ (reference sequence). With 5 bases removed from V and 7 bases from J, the gap between germline ends came to 20 bases. The CDR3 sequence: CASSQLIGSLLGYTF. The DNA for the CDR3 is TGTGCCAGCAGCCAATTAATAGGCTCCCTCCTTGGCTACACCTTC.

The chain carries TRBV13 and TRBJ2-5; tentatively, D is TRBD2 (7 bases). Germline V gene sequence: CDR1 PRHDT, CDR2 FYEKMQ (reference sequence). The length of the CDR3 is 15 residues. V was pared by 4 bases and J by 4 bases, with 16 bases between. The CDR3 DNA follows: TGTGCCAGCAGCTACGCCGGGGGCGGGGGAGAGACCCAGTACTTC. Protein product: CASSYAGGGGETQYF.

This sequence joins TRBV19 and TRBJ1-1; 7 bases align to TRBD1. The germline CDR1 and CDR2 sequences are LNHDA and SQIVND (reference sequence). Trimming took 10 bases from V and 0 from J; bases not matched to a gene: 5. This CDR3 region has 13 residues. In DNA, the CDR3 is TGTGCCACCCGGACAGGTTTGAACACTGAAGCTTTCTTT. This codes for CATRTGLNTEAFF.

This chain uses TRBV12-3 or TRBV12-4 with TRBJ1-2; D is undetermined. The V end was cut by 0 bases, the J end by 4 bases, with 9 bases between. The length of the CDR3 is 14 residues. DNA of the CDR3: TGTGCCAGCAGTTTAGCAAACTTTTTCTATGGCTACACCTTC. This sequence encodes CASSLANFFYGYTF.

This chain uses TRBV5-4 with TRBJ2-7, with TRBD2 matching 7 bases. The V gene's germline CDR1 is SGHNT and CDR2 YYREEE (reference sequence). The CDR3 spans 16 residues. Losses at the gene ends were 0 bases for V and 2 bases for J; bases not matched to a gene: 8. DNA of the CDR3: TGTGCCAGCAGCTTGGACATGGGGGGGGACCCCTACGAGCAGTACTTC. The encoded protein is CASSLDMGGDPYEQYF.

The chain employs TRBV30 and TRBJ2-1; D is undetermined. CDR1 GTSNPN and CDR2 SVGIG come from the germline V gene (reference sequence). The CDR3 totals 14 residues. Between the trimmed V and J ends, which lost 0 bases and 0 bases, there was a span of 6 bases. The CDR3 DNA is TGTGCCTGGAGTGTAGATGGCTCCTACAATGAGCAGTTCTTC. The encoded protein is CAWSVDGSYNEQFF.

This clonotype showed up just once. The chain employs TRBV11-1 and TRBJ2-7; 9 bases fit TRBD2. Germline values: CDR1 SGHAT, CDR2 FQDESV (reference sequence). J was trimmed by 0 bases and V by 3 bases; bases with no gene match: 6. This CDR3 spans 16 amino acids. The CDR3 protein is CASSFVRLADSYEQYF. As DNA, the CDR3 is TGTGCCAGCAGCTTCGTGAGACTAGCGGACTCCTACGAGCAGTACTTC. The variable domain in full, completed from reference TRBV11-1 and TRBJ2-7, reads EAEVAQSPRYKITEKSQAVAFWCDPISGHATLYWYRQILGQGPELLVQFQDESVVDDSQLPKDRFSAERLKGVDSTLKIQPAELGDSAMYLCASSFVRLADSYEQYFGPGTRLTVT.